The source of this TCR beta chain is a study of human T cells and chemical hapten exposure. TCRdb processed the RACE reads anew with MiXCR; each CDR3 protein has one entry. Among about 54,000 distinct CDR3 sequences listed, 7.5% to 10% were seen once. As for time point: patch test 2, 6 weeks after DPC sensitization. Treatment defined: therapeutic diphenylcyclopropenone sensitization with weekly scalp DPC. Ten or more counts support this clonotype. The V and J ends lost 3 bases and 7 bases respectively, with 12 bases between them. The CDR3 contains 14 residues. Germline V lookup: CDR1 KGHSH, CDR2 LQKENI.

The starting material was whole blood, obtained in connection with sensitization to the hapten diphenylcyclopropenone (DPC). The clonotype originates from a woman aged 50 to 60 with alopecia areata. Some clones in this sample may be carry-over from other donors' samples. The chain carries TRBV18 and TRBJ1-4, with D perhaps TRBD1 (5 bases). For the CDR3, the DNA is TGTGCCAGCTCACCCCTGGGGCAGCCTGAAAAACTGTTTTTT. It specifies CASSPLGQPEKLFF.